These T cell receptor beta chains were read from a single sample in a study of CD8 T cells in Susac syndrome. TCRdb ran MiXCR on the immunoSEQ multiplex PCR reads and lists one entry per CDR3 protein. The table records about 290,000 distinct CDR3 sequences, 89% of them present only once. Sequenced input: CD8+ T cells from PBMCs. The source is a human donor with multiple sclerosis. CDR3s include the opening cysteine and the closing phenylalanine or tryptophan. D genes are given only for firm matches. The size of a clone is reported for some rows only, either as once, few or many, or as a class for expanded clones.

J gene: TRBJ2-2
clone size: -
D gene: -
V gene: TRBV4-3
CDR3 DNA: TGCGCCAGCAGCCAAGATCACCGGTCCGGGGAGCTGTTTTTT
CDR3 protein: CASSQDHRSGELFF

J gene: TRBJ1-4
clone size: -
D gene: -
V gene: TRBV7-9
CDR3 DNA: TGTGCCAGCAGCCCAGGCCGGTGGGAGAAATATGAAAAACTGTTTTTT
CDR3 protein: CASSPGRWEKYEKLFF

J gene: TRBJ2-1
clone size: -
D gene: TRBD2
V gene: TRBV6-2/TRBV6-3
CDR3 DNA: TGTGCCAGCACCTCGGGAGGGGGTACAAACAATGAGCAGTTCTTC
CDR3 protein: CASTSGGGTNNEQFF

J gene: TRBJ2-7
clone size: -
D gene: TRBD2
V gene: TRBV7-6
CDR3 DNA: TGTGCCAGCAGCTTAAGGACTAGCAGCTACGAGCAGTACTTC
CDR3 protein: CASSLRTSSYEQYF

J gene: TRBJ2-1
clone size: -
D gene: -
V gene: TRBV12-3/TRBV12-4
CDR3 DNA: TGTGCCAGCAGTTCCTCCCTCATGAACTATTACAATGAGCAGTTCTTC
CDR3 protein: CASSSSLMNYYNEQFF

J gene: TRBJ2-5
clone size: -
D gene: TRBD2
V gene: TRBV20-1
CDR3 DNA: TGCAGTGCTAGAGCGGGGACTAGTTTGGAGACCCAGTACTTC
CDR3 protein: CSARAGTSLETQYF

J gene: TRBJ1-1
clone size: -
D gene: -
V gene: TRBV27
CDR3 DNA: TGTGCCAGCAGTTTATCGGCCTTTCCAGGGGTGGGAGCTTTCTTT
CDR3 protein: CASSLSAFPGVGAFF

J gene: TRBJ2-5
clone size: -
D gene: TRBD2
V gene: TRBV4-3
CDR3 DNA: TGCGCCAGCAGCCAAGATTTAGCGGGGTCTCAAGAGACCCAGTACTTC
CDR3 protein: CASSQDLAGSQETQYF

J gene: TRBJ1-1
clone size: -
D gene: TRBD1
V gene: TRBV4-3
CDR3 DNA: TGCGCCAGCAGCCATGAGACAGGGGGGTTCCCTGAAGCTTTCTTT
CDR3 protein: CASSHETGGFPEAFF

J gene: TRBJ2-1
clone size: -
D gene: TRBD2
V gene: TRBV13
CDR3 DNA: TGTGCCAGCAGCTTAGGAGCTAGCGGGGGGTTAAATGAGCAGTTCTTC
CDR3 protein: CASSLGASGGLNEQFF

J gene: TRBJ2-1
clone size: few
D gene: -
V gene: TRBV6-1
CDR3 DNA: TGTGCCAGCAGTTTCGGTGAATACAATGAGCAGTTCTTC
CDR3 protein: CASSFGEYNEQFF

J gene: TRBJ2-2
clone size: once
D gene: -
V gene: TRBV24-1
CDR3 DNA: TGTGCCACCAGTGGGGTTGCGGACACCGGGGAGCTGTTTTTT
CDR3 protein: CATSGVADTGELFF

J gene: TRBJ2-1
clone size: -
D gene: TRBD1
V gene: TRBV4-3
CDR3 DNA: TGCGCCAGCAGCCTCGACAGGGGATCCTACAATGAGCAGTTCTTC
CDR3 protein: CASSLDRGSYNEQFF

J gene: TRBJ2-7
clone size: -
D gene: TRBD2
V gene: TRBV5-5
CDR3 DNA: TGTGCCAGCAGCTTGGCCGGCGGGAGGGATGCCAGCTCCTACGAGCAGTACTTC
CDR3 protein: CASSLAGGRDASSYEQYF

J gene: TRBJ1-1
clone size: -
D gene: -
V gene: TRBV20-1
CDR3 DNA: TGCAGTGCCTCCACCCCCACCACGGCGACTGAAGCTTTCTTT
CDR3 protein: CSASTPTTATEAFF

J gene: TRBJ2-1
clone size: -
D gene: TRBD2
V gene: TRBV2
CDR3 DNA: TGTGCCCTGACTAGCGAATGGGGGAATGAGCAGTTCTTC
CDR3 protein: CALTSEWGNEQFF

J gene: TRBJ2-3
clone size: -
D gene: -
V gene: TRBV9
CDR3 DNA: TGTGCCAGCAGCGTAGGACTAGAGCCTAGCACAGATACGCAGTATTTT
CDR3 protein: CASSVGLEPSTDTQYF

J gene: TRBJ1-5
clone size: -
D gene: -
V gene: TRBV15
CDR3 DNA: TGTGCCACCAGCAGTGGCGGGCAGCCCCAGCATTTT
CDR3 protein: CATSSGGQPQHF

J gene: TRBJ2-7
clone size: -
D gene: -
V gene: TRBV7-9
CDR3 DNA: TGTGCCAGCAGCTTAATAGGCGACTACGAGCAGTACTTC
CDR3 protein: CASSLIGDYEQYF

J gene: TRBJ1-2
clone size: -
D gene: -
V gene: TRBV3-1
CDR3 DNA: TGTGCCAGCAGCCCAGGAGATAACTATGGCTACACCTTC
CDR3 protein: CASSPGDNYGYTF

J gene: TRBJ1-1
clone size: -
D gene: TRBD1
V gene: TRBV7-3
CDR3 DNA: TGTGCCAGCAGCTTGACAGGGGCAGGGAGCACTGAAGCTTTCTTT
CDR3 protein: CASSLTGAGSTEAFF

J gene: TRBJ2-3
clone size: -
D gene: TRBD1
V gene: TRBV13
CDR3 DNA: TGTGCCAGCAGCTCCCGGGACAGTAGCACAGATACGCAGTATTTT
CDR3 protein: CASSSRDSSTDTQYF

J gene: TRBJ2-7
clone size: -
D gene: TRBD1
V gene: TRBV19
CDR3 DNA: TGTGCCAGTAGTCCATCCGGGACAGGCGATTACGAGCAGTACTTC
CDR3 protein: CASSPSGTGDYEQYF

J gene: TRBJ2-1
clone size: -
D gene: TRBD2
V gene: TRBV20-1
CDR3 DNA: TGCAGTGCCAATAGCGGGCGCACCTACAATGAGCAGTTCTTC
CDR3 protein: CSANSGRTYNEQFF

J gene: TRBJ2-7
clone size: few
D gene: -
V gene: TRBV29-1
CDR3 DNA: TGCAGCGTCGCCTCCGGGACACTGAGCTCCTACGAGCAGTACTTC
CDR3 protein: CSVASGTLSSYEQYF

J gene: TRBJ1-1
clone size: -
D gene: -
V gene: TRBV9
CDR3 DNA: TGTGCCAGCAGCGTAGGGACAGCATTGAACACTGAAGCTTTCTTT
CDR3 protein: CASSVGTALNTEAFF

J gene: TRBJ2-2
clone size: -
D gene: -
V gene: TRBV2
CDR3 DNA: TGTGCCAGCATTGGGGAAGCCGGGGAGCTGTTTTTT
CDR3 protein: CASIGEAGELFF

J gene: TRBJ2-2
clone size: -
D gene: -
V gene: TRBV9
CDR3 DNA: TGTGCCAGCGGCGGACAGTTGGGCGCGGACACCGGGGAGCTGTTTTTT
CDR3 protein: CASGGQLGADTGELFF

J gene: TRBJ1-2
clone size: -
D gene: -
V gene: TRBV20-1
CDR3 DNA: TGCAGTGCTATCGCGGGGCCCTATGGCTACACCTTC
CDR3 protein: CSAIAGPYGYTF

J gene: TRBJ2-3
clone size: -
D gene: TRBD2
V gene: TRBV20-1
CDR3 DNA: TGCAGTGCTAGTACCTCCTTTGCTAGCGGGCGAACCCAGCTCATCACAGATACGCAGTATTTT
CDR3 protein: CSASTSFASGRTQLITDTQYF

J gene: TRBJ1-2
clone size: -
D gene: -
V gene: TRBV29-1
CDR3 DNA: TGCACGTCGGAGTCGGGATATGGCTACACCTTC
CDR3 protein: CTSESGYGYTF

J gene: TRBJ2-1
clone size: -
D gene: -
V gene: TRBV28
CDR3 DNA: TGTGCCAGCAGCCCGACAGGATCCCATTCCTACAATGAGCAGTTCTTC
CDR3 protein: CASSPTGSHSYNEQFF

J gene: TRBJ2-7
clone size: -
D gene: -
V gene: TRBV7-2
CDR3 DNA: TGTGCCAGCAGCCCCCTACCGGGACCCTACGAGCAGTACTTC
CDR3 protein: CASSPLPGPYEQYF

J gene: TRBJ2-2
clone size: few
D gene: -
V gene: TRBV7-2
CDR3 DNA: TGTGCCAGCGGCGGGGGCTCTTATGCCGGGGAGCTGTTTTTT
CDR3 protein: CASGGGSYAGELFF

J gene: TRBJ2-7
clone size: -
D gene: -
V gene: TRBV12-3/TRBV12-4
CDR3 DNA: TGTGCCAGCAGTGGTAGGGTGGTCGACTACGAGCAGTACTTC
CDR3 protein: CASSGRVVDYEQYF

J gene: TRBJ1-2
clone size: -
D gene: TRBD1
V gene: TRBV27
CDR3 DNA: TGTGCCAGCAGTTGGGGACAGGGGGCGAGTGGCTACACCTTC
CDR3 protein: CASSWGQGASGYTF

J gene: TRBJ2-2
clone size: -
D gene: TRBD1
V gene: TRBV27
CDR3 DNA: TGTGCCAGCAGTTTAAGGGACAGGGGGAACACCGGGGAGCTGTTTTTT
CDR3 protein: CASSLRDRGNTGELFF

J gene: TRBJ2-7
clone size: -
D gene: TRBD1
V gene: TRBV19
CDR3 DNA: TGTGCCAGTAGTATTTCGACAGGGGTCCCCTACGAGCAGTACTTC
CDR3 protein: CASSISTGVPYEQYF

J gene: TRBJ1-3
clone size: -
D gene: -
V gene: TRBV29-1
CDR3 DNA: TGCAGCGTCGGGGGACCGCCTGGAAACACCATATATTTT
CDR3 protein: CSVGGPPGNTIYF

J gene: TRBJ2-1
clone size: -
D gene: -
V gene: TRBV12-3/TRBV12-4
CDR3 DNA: TGTGCCAGCAGTTTAGGGACCGTCTACAATGAGCAGTTCTTC
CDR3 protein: CASSLGTVYNEQFF

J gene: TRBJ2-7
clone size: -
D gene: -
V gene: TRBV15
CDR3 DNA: TGTGCCACCAGCAGAGAACCTCCTGGTAGCGAGCAGTACTTC
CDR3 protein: CATSREPPGSEQYF

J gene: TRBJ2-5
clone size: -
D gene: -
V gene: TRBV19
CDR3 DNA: TGTGCCAGTAGTATAGGTAGCCGACAAGAGACCCAGTACTTC
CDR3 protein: CASSIGSRQETQYF

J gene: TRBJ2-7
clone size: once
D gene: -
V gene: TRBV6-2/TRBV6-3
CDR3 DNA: TGTGCCAGCAGTTACTCGGAACCACGAGACGAGCAGTACTTC
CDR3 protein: CASSYSEPRDEQYF

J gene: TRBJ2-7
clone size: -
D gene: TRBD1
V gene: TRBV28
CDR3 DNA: TGTGCCAGCAGCTATGAGACAGGGGCGTACGAGCAGTACTTC
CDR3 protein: CASSYETGAYEQYF

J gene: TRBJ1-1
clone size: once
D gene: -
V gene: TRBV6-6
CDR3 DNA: TGTGCCAGCAGTGACATTGGGGGATTGTTGAGAACTGAAGCTTTCTTT
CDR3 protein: CASSDIGGLLRTEAFF

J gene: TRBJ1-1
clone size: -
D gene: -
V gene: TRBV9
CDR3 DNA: TGTGCCAGCAGCCCCTCGGGGTACATGAACACTGAAGCTTTCTTT
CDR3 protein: CASSPSGYMNTEAFF

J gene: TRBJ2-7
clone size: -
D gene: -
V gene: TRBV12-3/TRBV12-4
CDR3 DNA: TGTGCCAGCAGTACTCAGGGTTCCTCAGGGCAGTACTTC
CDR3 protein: CASSTQGSSGQYF

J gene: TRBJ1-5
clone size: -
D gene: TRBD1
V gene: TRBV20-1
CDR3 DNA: TGCAGTGCTAGCCGGGACAGGGAGGACCAGCCCCAGCATTTT
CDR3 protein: CSASRDREDQPQHF

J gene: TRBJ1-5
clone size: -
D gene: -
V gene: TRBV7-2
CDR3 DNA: TGTGCCAGCAGCCCTTGGGGCAATCAGCCCCAGCATTTT
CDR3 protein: CASSPWGNQPQHF

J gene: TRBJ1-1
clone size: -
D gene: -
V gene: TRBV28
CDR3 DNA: TGTGCCAGCAGTCCTCGAATTAACACTGAAGCTTTCTTT
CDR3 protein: CASSPRINTEAFF

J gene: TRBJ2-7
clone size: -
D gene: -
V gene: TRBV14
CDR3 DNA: TGTGCCAGCAGCGATTACAGCGAGCAGTACTTC
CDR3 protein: CASSDYSEQYF